This T cell receptor beta chain comes out of a study of cytomegalovirus exposure and HLA in healthy donors. Findings and caveats of the study: A later analysis reportedly identified an Asian-associated ancestry cluster as carrying fewer N-insertions than the approximately 670-donor mean. Testing in vitro showed three CMV-associated chains specific for CMV antigens.

Participants comprised healthy donors of bone marrow. Of note for this clone: Its antigen remains unknown.

Amplification used 60 Vbeta primers and 13 Jbeta primers. Under the authors' procedure: Later, an analysis found 75 million to 100 million unique TCR beta chains, and around 12 million of these were shared. Sequencing was performed with immunoSEQ multiplex PCR; in TCRdb, only in-frame clones are kept and a portion is missing. V, J and clone size are those of that table, while D and trimming were read from the DNA. The table includes about 120,000 clones, around four fifths detected once. Germline V lookup: CDR1 SNHLY, CDR2 FYNNEI. The ends lost 3 bases at V and 0 bases at J; junction bases unmatched: 11. The CDR3 totals 19 residues.

Material for sequencing was PBMCs. The TCR sequence derives from a man in his sixties in good health and CMV-seropositive. The chain employs TRBV2 and TRBJ2-3, with 11 nucleotides matching TRBD2. CDR3 amino acids: CASSERLGLAVTSTDTQYF. The CDR3 bases are TGTGCCAGCAGTGAGAGGTTGGGACTAGCGGTAACAAGCACAGATACGCAGTATTTT.